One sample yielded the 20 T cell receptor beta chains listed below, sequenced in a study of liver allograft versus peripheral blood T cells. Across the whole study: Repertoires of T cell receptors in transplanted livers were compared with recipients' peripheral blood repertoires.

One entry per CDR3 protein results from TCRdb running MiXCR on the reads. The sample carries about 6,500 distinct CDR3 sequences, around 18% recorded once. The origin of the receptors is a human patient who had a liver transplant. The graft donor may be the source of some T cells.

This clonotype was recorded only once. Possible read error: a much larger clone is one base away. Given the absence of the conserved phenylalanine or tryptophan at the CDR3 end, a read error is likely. CDR3 in amino acids: CASSWGDTEAFL. DNA for the CDR3: TGTGCCAGCAGCTGGGGTGACACTGAAGCTTTCCTT. The chain links TRBV5-6 to TRBJ1-1; D unclear. The V gene's germline CDR1 is SGHDT and CDR2 YYEEEE. CDR3 length: 12 residues. V lost 3 bases and J 3 bases, leaving 6 bases between the germline ends.

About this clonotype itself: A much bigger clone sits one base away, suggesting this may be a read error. CDR3 nucleotide sequence: TGTGCCAGCCGCGAGGGAGGGACGAGAGGCTACACCTTC. Translating gives CASREGGTRGYTF. The chain has TRBV6-2 or TRBV6-3 and TRBJ1-2; tentative D call: TRBD1 (5 bases). With 8 bases removed from V and 8 bases from J, the gap between germline ends came to 18 bases. The CDR3 sequence is 13 residues long. Germline-derived CDR1 and CDR2 are MNHEY and SVGEGT.

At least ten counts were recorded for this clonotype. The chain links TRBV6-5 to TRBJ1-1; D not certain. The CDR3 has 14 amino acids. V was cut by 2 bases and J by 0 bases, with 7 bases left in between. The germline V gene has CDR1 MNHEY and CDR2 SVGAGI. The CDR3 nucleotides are TGTGCCAGCAGTTACCGCAGGCTGAACACTGAAGCTTTCTTT. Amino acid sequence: CASSYRRLNTEAFF.

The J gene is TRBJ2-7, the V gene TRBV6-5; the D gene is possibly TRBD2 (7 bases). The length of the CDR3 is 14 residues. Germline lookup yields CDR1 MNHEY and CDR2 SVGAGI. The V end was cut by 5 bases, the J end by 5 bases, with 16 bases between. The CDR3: CASSPGGPIHEQYF. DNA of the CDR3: TGTGCCAGCAGTCCCGGGGGGCCAATCCACGAGCAGTACTTC.

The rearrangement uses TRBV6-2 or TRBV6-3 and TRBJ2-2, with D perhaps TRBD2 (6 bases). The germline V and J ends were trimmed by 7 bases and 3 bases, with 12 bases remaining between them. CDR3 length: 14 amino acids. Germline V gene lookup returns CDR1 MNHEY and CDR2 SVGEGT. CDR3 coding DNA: TGTGCCAGCAAGGCGGGACTTCACACCGGGGAGCTGTTTTTT. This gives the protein CASKAGLHTGELFF.

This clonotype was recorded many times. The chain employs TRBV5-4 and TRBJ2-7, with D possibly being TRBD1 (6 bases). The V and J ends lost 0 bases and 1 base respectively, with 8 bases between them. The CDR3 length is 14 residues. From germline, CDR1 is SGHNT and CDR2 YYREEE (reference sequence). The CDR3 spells CASSLEGGSYEQYF. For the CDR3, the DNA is TGTGCCAGCAGCTTGGAAGGGGGATCCTACGAGCAGTACTTC.

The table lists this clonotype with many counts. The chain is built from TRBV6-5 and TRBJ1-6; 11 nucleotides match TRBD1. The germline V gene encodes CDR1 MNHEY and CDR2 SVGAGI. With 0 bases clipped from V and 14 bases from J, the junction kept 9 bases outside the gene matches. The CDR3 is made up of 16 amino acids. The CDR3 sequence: CASSYSIGTGGWSLHF. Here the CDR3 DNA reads TGTGCCAGCAGTTACTCGATTGGGACAGGGGGATGGTCCCTCCACTTT.

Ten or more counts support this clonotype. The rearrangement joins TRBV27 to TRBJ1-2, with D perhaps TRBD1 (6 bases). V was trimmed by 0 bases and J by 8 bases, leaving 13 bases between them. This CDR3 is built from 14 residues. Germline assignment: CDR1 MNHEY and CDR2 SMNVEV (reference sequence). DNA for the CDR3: TGTGCCAGCAGTTTATCACTGGGGGCGCTGGGCTACACCTTC. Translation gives CASSLSLGALGYTF.

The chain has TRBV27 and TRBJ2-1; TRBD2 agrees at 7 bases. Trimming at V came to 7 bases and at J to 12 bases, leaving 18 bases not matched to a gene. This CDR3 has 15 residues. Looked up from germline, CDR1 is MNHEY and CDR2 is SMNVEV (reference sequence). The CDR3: CASTGVGLGSVGQFF. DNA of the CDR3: TGTGCCAGCACCGGGGTTGGACTAGGGTCGGTCGGGCAGTTCTTC.

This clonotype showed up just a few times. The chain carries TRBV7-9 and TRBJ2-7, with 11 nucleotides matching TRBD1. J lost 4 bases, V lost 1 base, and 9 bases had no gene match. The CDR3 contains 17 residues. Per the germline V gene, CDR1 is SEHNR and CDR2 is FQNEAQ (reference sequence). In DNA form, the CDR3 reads TGTGCCAGCAGCTTAGTTGCTGGACAGGGGGCTTTTTACGAGCAGTACTTC. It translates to CASSLVAGQGAFYEQYF.

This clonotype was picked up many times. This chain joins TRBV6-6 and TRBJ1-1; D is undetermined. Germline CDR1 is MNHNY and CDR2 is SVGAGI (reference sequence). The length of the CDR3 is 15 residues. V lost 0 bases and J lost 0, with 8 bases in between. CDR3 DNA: TGTGCCAGCAGTTACTCTGAGGGCATGAACACTGAAGCTTTCTTT. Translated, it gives CASSYSEGMNTEAFF.

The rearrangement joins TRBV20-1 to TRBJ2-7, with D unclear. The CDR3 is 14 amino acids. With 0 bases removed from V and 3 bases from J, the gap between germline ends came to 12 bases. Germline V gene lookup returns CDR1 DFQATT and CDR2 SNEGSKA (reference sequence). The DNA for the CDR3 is TGCAGTGCTAGAGATAGGGCAGAGTACTACGAGCAGTACTTC. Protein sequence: CSARDRAEYYEQYF.

The CDR3 spells CASRGDHLGQLGYTF. DNA for the CDR3: TGTGCCAGCAGGGGGGATCACTTAGGGCAACTGGGCTACACCTTC. This chain links TRBV25-1 with TRBJ1-2; D is possibly TRBD1 (5 bases). Trimming took 6 bases from V and 8 from J, leaving 22 bases between them. Per germline, CDR1 MGHDK and CDR2 SYGVNS. The CDR3 runs 15 residues.

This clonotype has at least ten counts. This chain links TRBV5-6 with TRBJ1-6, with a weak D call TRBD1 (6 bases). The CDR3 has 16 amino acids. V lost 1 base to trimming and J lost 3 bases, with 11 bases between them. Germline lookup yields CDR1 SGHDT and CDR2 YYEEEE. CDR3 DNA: TGTGCCAGCAGCTTGTACAGGGAAGGCTATAATTCACCCCTCCACTTT. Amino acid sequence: CASSLYREGYNSPLHF.

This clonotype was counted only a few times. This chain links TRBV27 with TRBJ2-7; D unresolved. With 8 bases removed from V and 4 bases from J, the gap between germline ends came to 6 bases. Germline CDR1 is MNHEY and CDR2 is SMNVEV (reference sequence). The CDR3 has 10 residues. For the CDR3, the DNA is TGTGCCAGCGGAATTTACGAGCAGTACTTC. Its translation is CASGIYEQYF.

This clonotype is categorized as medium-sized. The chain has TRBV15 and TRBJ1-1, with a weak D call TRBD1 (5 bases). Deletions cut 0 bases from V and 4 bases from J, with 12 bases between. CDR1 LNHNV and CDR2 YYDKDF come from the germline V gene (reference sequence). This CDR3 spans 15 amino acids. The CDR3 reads CATSRDRGTTTEAFF. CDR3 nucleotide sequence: TGTGCCACCAGCAGAGATCGGGGGACCACCACTGAAGCTTTCTTT.

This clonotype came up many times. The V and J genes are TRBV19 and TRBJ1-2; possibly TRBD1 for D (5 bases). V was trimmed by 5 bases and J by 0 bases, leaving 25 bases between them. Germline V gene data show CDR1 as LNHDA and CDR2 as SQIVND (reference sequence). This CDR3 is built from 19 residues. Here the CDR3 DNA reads TGTGCCAGTAGTTCGCGGAGTGGGGCAGGGAGGTCGGCTAACTATGGCTACACCTTC. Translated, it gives CASSSRSGAGRSANYGYTF.

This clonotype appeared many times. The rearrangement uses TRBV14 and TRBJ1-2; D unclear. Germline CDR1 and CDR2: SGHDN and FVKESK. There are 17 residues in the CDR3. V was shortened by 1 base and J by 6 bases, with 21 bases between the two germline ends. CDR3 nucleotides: TGTGCCAGCAGCCAAGCATTAAGCTTGGGCGGCCCTGATGGCTACACCTTC. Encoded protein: CASSQALSLGGPDGYTF.

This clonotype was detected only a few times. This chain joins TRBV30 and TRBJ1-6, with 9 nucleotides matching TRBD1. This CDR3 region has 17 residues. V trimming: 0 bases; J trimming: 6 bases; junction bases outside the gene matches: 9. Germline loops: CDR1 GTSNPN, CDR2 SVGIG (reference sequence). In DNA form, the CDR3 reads TGTGCCTGGAGTGTACGGGACAGGGTATTCAGTAATTCACCCCTCCACTTT. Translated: CAWSVRDRVFSNSPLHF.

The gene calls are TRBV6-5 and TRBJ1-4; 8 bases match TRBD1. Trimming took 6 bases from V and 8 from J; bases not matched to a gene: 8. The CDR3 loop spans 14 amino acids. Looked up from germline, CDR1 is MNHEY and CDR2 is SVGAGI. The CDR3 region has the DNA TGTGCCAGCAGGGGGACAGGCCCTAGGGAAAAACTGTTTTTT. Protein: CASRGTGPREKLFF.